This T cell receptor (beta chain) was retrieved from a study of T cell responses to AZD1222 COVID-19 vaccine. Study conclusions and caveats: The donor group comprised mostly white British people and more females; the analysis possibly underestimated clonal diversity. Regions 160-218 and 743-854 dominated among vaccine-associated CD4 TCRs spanning spike.

Here immunoSEQ multiplex PCR was the method, and the copy in TCRdb shows in-frame clones only, minus some. The sample shows around 84,000 clones, approximately 88% of them seen only once. With regard to this clone: Its antigen is unidentified.

Germline CDR1 is SGHVS and CDR2 is FQNEAQ. J gave up 5 bases and V 2 bases, and 13 bases lay outside the gene matches. The CDR3 length is 17 residues. The chain joins TRBV7-8 to TRBJ1-1; 8 positions match TRBD1. The sequence was obtained from an adult in good health. Sequenced here: peripheral blood, sampled on day 0 of AZD1222 vaccination. In DNA, the CDR3 is TGTGCCAGCAGCTTACGGGGACAGGTCTCCGCAGCAACTGAAGCTTTCTTT. Protein product: CASSLRGQVSAATEAFF.